Following are 8 T cell receptor beta chains from one sample sequenced in a study of blood T cell repertoires in COVID-19. Using immunoSEQ multiplex PCR, the repertoire was profiled, and TCRdb retains in-frame clones only, with some absent. The table lists roughly 500,000 clones, 75% to 90% of them singletons. Sequenced input: peripheral blood. The receptors shown here come from a man aged 18-30 years with COVID-19, enrolled during active disease.

This sequence joins TRBV28 and TRBJ1-2; 9 bases are shared with TRBD1. The germline V gene has CDR1 MDHEN and CDR2 SYDVKM. The V segment lost 5 bases and the J segment 6 bases; nucleotides outside the gene matches: 13. This CDR3 comprises 16 residues. In DNA, the CDR3 is TGTGCCAGCAGTGGGGGACAGGGCCCAACGATAGATGGCTACACCTTC. Protein product: CASSGGQGPTIDGYTF.

This rearrangement joins TRBV5-1 to TRBJ2-7; a possible D gene is TRBD1 (6 bases). CDR1 is SGHRS, CDR2 YFSETQ, per germline. The CDR3 is 13 amino acids. V lost 2 bases to trimming and J lost 3 bases, with 9 bases between them. The CDR3 DNA is TGCGCCAGCAGCTTTACAGGGAACTACGAGCAGTACTTC. Its translation: CASSFTGNYEQYF.

The genes are TRBV27 and TRBJ2-1; 9 nucleotides line up with TRBD2. The CDR3 covers 15 residues. Germline trimming cut 6 bases from V and 3 bases from J; bases unmatched to any gene: 6. The germline gives CDR1 MNHEY, CDR2 SMNVEV (reference sequence). CDR3 residues: CASSLAGDDYNEQFF. The CDR3 nucleotides are TGTGCCAGCAGCTTAGCGGGAGACGACTACAATGAGCAGTTCTTC.

V and J are TRBV19 and TRBJ2-7, with a possible D match to TRBD1 (6 bases). Germline V gives CDR1 LNHDA, CDR2 SQIVND (reference sequence). Trimming left V 5 bases short and J 0 bases short, with 11 bases between. CDR3 length: 14 amino acids. The CDR3 reads CASSGTYSSYEQYF. DNA for the CDR3: TGTGCCAGTAGTGGGACATATAGCTCCTACGAGCAGTACTTC.

The chain uses TRBV11-2 and TRBJ1-5; D gene ambiguous. The germline V gene encodes CDR1 SGHAT and CDR2 FQNNGV. The ends were cut back, 1 base at V and 5 bases at J, with 9 bases in the middle. The CDR3 is 14 residues long. The chain's CDR3 is CASSLGSLDQPQHF. CDR3 bases: TGTGCCAGCAGCTTAGGTTCTCTAGATCAGCCCCAGCATTTT.

The chain carries TRBV9 and TRBJ2-7, with D perhaps matching TRBD1 (6 bases). CDR1 SGDLS and CDR2 YYNGEE come from the germline V gene. The CDR3 length is 11 residues. Trimming stripped 3 bases from V and 8 bases from J, with 9 bases between. CDR3 amino acids: CASSAQGKQYF. Written as DNA, the CDR3 is TGTGCCAGCAGCGCTCAGGGGAAGCAGTACTTC.

This chain links TRBV28 with TRBJ2-6; D not certain. V lost 4 bases, J lost 0 bases, and 7 bases lay in between. The CDR3 runs 15 residues. The germline CDR1 and CDR2 sequences are MDHEN and SYDVKM. The CDR3 nucleotides read TGTGCCAGCAGTTCCTTTAGCTCTGGGGCCAACGTCCTGACTTTC. Translation: CASSSFSSGANVLTF.

The DNA of the CDR3 is TGTGCCAGCAGCTTGGCCCAGCAGGGGAATGAAAAACTGTTTTTT. Residues: CASSLAQQGNEKLFF. The chain joins TRBV5-6 to TRBJ1-4; D is perhaps TRBD1 (6 bases). Per germline, CDR1 SGHDT and CDR2 YYEEEE. V dropped 0 bases and J dropped 5 bases, with 11 bases sitting between them. The CDR3 covers 15 residues.